This entry features one TCR beta chain sequence. Its antigen is as yet unknown. Pregnancy or lactation, uncontrolled infections and other autoimmune diseases were grounds for excluding patients. A diagnosis was made from clinical symptoms together with serum thyroxine, TRAb, thyroid ultrasound and orbital computed tomography. This CDR3 has 12 amino acids. The germline V gene encodes CDR1 MDHEN and CDR2 SYDVKM. With 8 bases removed from V and 1 base from J, the gap between germline ends came to 6 bases. The data originate from a study of Graves' ophthalmopathy and Graves' hyperthyroidism. Study-level results: Sensitivity of approximately 88% and specificity of around 80% were achieved when a 13-signature model separated ophthalmopathy from stable hyperthyroidism.

Researchers took RNA transcripts and amplified TCR beta CDR3 regions from them. After a first-round RT-PCR with HTBI primers, a second-round multiplex PCR was run. A single record per CDR3 protein comes from TCRdb applying MiXCR to the multiplex PCR reads. The table has about 620,000 distinct CDR3 sequences, 22% seen once. The J gene is TRBJ1-5, the V gene TRBV28; D is unclear. This clonotype was sampled from a woman aged 18-29 years with stable Graves' hyperthyroidism. Some clones in this sample may be carry-over from other donors' samples. Material: peripheral blood. CDR3 region: CASGLSNQPQHF. The CDR3 coding sequence is TGTGCCAGCGGACTGAGCAATCAGCCCCAGCATTTT.